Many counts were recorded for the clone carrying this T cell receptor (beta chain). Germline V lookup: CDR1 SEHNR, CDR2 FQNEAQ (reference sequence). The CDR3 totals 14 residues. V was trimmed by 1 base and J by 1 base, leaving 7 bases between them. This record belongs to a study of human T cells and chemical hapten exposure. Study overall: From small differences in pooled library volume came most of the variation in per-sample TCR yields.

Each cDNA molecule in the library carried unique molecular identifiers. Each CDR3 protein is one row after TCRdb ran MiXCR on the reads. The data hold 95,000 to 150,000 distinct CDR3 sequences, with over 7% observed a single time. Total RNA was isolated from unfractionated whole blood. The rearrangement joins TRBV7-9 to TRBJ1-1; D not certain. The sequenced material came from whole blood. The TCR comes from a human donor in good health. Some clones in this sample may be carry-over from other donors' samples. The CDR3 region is CASSLDAANTEAFF. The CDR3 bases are TGTGCCAGCAGCTTAGACGCTGCGAACACTGAAGCTTTCTTT.